This T cell receptor beta chain was observed in a study of T cell changes during pregnancy in multiple sclerosis. The CDR3 runs to 15 residues. The germline gives CDR1 SEHNR, CDR2 FQNEAQ (reference sequence). J was trimmed by 2 bases and V by 5 bases; bases with no gene match: 9. The data were produced by immunoSEQ multiplex PCR, yet TCRdb's version contains in-frame clones alone and is incomplete. The top ten hold under 0.8% of the sample, which has over 90,000 clones, around nine tenths seen once. The chain employs TRBV7-9 and TRBJ2-7, with 7 bases matching TRBD1. The sequences come from peripheral blood, collected in the second trimester of pregnancy. The source is a female donor in good health, enrolled as a control in a pregnancy study. This chain's CDR3 is CASSHKNTGAYEQYF. The CDR3 DNA sequence: TGTGCCAGCAGCCACAAAAACACAGGGGCCTACGAGCAGTACTTC.